The clone carrying this TCR beta chain was detected many times. The target antigen is unknown. The data derive from a study of tumor and adjacent non-tumor tissue in lung cancer. Across the whole study: The patients, 9 to 11 men and five or six women, were roughly 30 to 80 with stage I to III disease.

CDR1 and CDR2 (germline): MNHNS, SASEGT. The V end was cut by 2 bases, the J end by 4 bases, with 9 bases between. The CDR3 sequence is 14 residues long. A modified ARM-PCR protocol with three rounds of nested PCR amplified TCRbeta. Via MiXCR, TCRdb re-called the multiplex PCR reads, giving one row per CDR3 protein. Of about 98,000 distinct CDR3 sequences detected, 75% to 85% appear once; the ten largest clones hold more than 25%. Findings and limits, study-wide: Significantly higher TCR diversity was found in tumor than normal lung.

RNA was extracted from bulk tissue without any cell sorting. This non-tumor lung sample came from over 3 cm beyond the tumor edge. Sequencing was done on a sample of distant non-tumor lung tissue. The clonotype originates from a man aged 55 to 70 with small cell lung cancer. The V and J genes are TRBV6-1 and TRBJ1-5; D unresolved. The DNA for the CDR3 is TGTGCCAGCAGTGAATTTGGGGAGAATCAGCCCCAGCATTTT. It encodes CASSEFGENQPQHF.